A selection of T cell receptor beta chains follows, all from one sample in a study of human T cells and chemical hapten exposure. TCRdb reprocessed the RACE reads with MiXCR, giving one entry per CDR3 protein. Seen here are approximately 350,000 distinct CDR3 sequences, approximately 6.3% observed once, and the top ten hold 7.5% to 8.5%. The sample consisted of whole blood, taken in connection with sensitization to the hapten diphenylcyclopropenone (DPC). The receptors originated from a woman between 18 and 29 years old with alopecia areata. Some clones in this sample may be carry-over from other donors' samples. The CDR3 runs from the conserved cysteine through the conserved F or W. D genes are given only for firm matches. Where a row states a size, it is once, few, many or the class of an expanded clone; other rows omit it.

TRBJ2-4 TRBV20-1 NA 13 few TGCAGTGCCAGGGGGGATTTAAAAAACATTCAGTACTTC CSARGDLKNIQYF
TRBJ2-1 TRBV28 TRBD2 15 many TGTGCCAGCAGTTTTGTAGGACTAGCTATGGATGAGCAGTTCTTC CASSFVGLAMDEQFF
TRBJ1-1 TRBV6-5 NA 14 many TGTGCCAGCAGCCCTCCAGGGAGCGGGACTGAAGCTTTCTTT CASSPPGSGTEAFF
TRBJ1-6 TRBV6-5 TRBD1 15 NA TGTGCCAGCAGGCCAGGTGACAGGGGTAATTCACCCCTCCACTTT CASRPGDRGNSPLHF
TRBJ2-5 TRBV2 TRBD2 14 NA TGTGCCAGCAGAATCGGGACTAGCCAAGAGACCCAGTACTTC CASRIGTSQETQYF
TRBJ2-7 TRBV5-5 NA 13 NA TGTGCCAGCAGCTTGTGGGTAATCCACGAGCAGTACTTC CASSLWVIHEQYF
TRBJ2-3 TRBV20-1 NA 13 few TGCAGTGCTAGAGGTATCGCCACAGATACGCAGTATTTT CSARGIATDTQYF
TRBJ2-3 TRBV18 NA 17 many TGTGCCAGCTCATCTCGACAGGATTCAGGAGGTCGAGATACGCAGTATTTT CASSSRQDSGGRDTQYF
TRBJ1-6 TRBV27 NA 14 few TGTGCCAGCAGTCTAGGGGACCTCAGGGAACCCCTCCACTTT CASSLGDLREPLHF
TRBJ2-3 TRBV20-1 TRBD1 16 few TGCAGTGCTAGAGATCCCCAGGGGGCCCTCACAGATACGCAGTATTTT CSARDPQGALTDTQYF
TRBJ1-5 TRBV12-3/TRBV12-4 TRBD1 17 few TGTGCCAGCAGTTCGGGACAGGACCCCTCTAGGAATCAGCCCCAGCATTTT CASSSGQDPSRNQPQHF
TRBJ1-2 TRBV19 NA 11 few TGTGCCAGTACTACATTCTATGGCTACACCTTC CASTTFYGYTF
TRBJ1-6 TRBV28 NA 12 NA TGTGCCAGCAGTTTAGAAGTTTCACCCCTCCACTTT CASSLEVSPLHF
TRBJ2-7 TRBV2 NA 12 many TGTGCCAGCACCGGGACGACCTACGAGCAGTACTTC CASTGTTYEQYF
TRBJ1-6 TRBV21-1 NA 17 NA TGTGCCAGCAGCAATGGGACAGGGGGCCGCTGCGATTCACCCCTCCACTTT CASSNGTGGRCDSPLHF
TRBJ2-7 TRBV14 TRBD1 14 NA TGTGCCAGCAGCCCGATTAACCCAGGGGGCGAGCAGTACTTC CASSPINPGGEQYF
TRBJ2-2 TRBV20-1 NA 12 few TGCAGTGCTAGACCAGCCACCGGGGAGCTGTTTTTT CSARPATGELFF
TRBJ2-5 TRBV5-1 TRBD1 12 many TGCGCCAGCAGACAGGGGATGAGAACCCAGTACTTC CASRQGMRTQYF
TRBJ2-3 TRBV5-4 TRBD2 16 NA TGTGCCAGCAGCCCATTAGCGGGGACAAGCACAGATACGCAGTATTTT CASSPLAGTSTDTQYF
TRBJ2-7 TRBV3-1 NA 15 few TGTGCCAGCAGCCCGTTGGGGGCATCGGCCTACGAGCAGTACTTC CASSPLGASAYEQYF
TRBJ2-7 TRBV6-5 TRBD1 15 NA TGTGCCAGCAGCAGGGGGACAGGGAAGTCCGGCGAGCAGTACTTC CASSRGTGKSGEQYF
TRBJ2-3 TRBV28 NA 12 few TGTGCCAGCCGAGAAACCACAGATACGCAGTATTTT CASRETTDTQYF
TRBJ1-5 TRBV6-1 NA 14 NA TGTGCCAGCATCGAGGGGCAGGGGAATCAGCCCCAGCATTTT CASIEGQGNQPQHF
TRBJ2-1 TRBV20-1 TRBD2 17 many TGCAGTGCTAATGGACTAGCGGGGGGGCGAGGGTGGAATGAGCAGTTCTTC CSANGLAGGRGWNEQFF
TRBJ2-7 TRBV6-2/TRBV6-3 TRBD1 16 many TGTGCCAGCAGTACGATCCCGGGACAGGGGTCCTACGAGCAGTACTTC CASSTIPGQGSYEQYF
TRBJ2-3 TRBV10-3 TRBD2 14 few TGTGCCACCGCCGGGACTAGCGGGCCAGATACGCAGTATTTT CATAGTSGPDTQYF
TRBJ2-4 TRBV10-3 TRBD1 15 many TGTGCCATCAGTCACGGACAGGGGTTTGGAAACATTCAGTACTTC CAISHGQGFGNIQYF
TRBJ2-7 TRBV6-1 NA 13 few TGTGCCAGCAGTACGGGGATAACCTACGAGCAGTACTTC CASSTGITYEQYF
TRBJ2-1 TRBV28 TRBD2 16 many TGTGCCAGCAGTTTAATAGGTAGCGGGGCGTACAATGAGCAGTTCTTC CASSLIGSGAYNEQFF
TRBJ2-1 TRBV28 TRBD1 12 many TGTGCCAGCAGCCAACAGGGGAATGAGCAGTTCTTC CASSQQGNEQFF
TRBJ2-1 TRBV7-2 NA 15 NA TGTGCCAGCAGCTTCCCCGTTGGGGGTACGGATGAGCAGTTCTTC CASSFPVGGTDEQFF
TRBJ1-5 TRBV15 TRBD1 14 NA TGTGCCACCAGCCCGGGACAGGGGTATCAGCCCCAGCATTTT CATSPGQGYQPQHF
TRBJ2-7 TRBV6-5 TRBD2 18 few TGTGCCAGCAGTTACTTCCCCCTAGCGGGGGAAAGCTCCTACGAGCAGTACTTC CASSYFPLAGESSYEQYF
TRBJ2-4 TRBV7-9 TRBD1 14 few TGTGCCAGCAGCCAAGAGGACAGGGTTGACATTCAGTACTTC CASSQEDRVDIQYF
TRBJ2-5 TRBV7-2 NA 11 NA TGTGCCAGCAGCGCTCTGGGGACCCAGTACTTC CASSALGTQYF
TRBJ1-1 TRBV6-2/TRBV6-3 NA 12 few TGTGCCAGCAAAGAGCCGAACACTGAAGCTTTCTTT CASKEPNTEAFF
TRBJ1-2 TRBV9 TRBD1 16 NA TGTGCCAGCAGTTTGGGGGGACAGAGCTCTAACTATGGCTACACCTTC CASSLGGQSSNYGYTF
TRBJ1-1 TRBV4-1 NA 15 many TGCGCCAGCAGCCAAGTTGGAGGCCTGGGTACTGAAGCTTTCTTT CASSQVGGLGTEAFF
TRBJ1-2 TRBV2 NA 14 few TGTGCCAGCAGTCCGGCAATTGCGAACTATGGCTACACCTTC CASSPAIANYGYTF
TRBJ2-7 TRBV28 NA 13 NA TGTGCCAACCTCTCCCGGGGATCCTACGAGCAGTACTTC CANLSRGSYEQYF
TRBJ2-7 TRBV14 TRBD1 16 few TGTGCCAGCAGCCAGGGTCCCGGGACAGATGTCGACGAGCAGTACTTC CASSQGPGTDVDEQYF
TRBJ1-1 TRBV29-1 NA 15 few TGCAGCGTTCCAAGAGCCGCAGGGGTGGTTTCTGAAGCTTTCTTT CSVPRAAGVVSEAFF
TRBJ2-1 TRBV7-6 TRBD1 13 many TGTGCCAGCAGTTTAGACAGGGGCAATGAGCAGTTCTTC CASSLDRGNEQFF
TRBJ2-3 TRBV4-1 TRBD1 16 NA TGCGCCAGCAGACACCTGGGACAGGGAAGGGGAGATACGCAGTATTTT CASRHLGQGRGDTQYF
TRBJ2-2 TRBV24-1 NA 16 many TGTGCCACCAGTGATTCTGACAGTACCAACACCGGGGAGCTGTTTTTT CATSDSDSTNTGELFF
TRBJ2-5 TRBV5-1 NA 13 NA TGCGCCAGCAGCGAGAACGATCCGGAGACCCAGTACTTC CASSENDPETQYF
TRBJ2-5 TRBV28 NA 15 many TGTGCCAGCAGTCCTCAGGGGGGGCCCCAAGAGACCCAGTACTTC CASSPQGGPQETQYF
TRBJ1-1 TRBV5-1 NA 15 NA TGCGCCAGCAGCTTGGGATCGGGTTTTGGGGTGGAAGCTTTCTTT CASSLGSGFGVEAFF
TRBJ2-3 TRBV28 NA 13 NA TGTGCCAGCATGGAACTGATCACAGATACGCAGTATTTT CASMELITDTQYF
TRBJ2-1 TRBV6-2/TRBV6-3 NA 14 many TGTGCCAGCAGTTACCCCGCCGGGGCTAATGAGCAGTTCTTC CASSYPAGANEQFF